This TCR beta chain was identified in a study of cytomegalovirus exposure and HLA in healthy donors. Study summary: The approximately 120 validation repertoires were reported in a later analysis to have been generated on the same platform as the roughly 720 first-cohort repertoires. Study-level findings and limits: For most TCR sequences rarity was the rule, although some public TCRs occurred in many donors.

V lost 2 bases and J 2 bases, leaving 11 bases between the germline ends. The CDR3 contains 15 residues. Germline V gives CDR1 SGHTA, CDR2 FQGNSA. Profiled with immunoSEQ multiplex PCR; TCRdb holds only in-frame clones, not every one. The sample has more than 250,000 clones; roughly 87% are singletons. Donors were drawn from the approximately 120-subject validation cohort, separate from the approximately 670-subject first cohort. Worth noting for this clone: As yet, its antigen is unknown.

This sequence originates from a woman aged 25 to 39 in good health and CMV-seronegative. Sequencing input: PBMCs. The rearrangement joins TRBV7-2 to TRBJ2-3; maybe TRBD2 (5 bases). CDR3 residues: CASSLRHGVTDTQYF. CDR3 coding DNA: TGTGCCAGCAGCTTACGACACGGGGTCACAGATACGCAGTATTTT.